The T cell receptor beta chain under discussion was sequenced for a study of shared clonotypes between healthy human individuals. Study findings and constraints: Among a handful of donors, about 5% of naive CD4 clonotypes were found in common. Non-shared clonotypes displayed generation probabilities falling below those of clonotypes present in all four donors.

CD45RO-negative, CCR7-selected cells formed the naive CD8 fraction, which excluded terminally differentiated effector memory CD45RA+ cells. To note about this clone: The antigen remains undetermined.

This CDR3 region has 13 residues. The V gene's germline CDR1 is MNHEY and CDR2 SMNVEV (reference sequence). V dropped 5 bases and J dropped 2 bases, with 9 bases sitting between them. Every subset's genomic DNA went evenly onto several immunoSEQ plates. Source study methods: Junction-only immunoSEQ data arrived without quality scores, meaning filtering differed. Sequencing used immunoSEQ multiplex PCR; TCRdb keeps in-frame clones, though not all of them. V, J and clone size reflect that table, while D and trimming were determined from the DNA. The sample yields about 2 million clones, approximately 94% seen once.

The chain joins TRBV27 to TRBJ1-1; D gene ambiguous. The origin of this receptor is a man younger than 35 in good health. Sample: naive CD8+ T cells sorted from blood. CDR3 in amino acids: CASSPAGNTEAFF. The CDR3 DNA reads TGTGCCAGCAGTCCAGCGGGAAACACTGAAGCTTTCTTT.